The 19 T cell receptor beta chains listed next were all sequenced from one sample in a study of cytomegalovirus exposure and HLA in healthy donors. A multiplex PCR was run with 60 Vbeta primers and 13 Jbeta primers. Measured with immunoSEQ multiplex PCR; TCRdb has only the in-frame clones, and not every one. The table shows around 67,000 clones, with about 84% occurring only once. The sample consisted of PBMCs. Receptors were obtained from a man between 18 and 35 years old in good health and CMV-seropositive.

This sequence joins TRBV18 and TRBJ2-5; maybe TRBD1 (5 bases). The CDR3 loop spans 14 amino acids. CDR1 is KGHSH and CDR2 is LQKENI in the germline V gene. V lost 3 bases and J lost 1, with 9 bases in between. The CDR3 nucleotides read TGTGCCAGCTCACCTTGGGGCCGCCAAGAGACCCAGTACTTC. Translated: CASSPWGRQETQYF.

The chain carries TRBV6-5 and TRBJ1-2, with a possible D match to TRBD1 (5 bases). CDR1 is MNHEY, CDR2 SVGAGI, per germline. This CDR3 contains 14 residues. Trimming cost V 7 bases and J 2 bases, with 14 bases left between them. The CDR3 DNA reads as TGTGCCAGCACCCATGGGGGGTTGAACTATGGCTACACCTTC. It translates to CASTHGGLNYGYTF.

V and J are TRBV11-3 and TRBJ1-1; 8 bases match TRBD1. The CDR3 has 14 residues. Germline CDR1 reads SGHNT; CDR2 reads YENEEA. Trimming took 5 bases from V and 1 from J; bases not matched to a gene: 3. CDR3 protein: CASSPGQANTEAFF. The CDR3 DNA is TGTGCCAGCAGCCCGGGACAGGCGAACACTGAAGCTTTCTTT.

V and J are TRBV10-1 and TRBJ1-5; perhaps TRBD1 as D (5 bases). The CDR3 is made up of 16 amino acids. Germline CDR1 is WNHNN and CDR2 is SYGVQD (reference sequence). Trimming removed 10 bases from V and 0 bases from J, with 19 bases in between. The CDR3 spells CAIPRWGPYSNQPQHF. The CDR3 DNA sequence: TGCGCCATCCCCCGCTGGGGCCCCTATAGCAATCAGCCCCAGCATTTT.

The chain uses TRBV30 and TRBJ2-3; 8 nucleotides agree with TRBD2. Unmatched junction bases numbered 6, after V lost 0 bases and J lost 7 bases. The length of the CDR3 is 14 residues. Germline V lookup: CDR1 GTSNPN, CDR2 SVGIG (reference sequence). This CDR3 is CAWSVRGGTYTQYF. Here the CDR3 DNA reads TGTGCCTGGAGTGTACGGGGGGGCACGTATACGCAGTATTTT.

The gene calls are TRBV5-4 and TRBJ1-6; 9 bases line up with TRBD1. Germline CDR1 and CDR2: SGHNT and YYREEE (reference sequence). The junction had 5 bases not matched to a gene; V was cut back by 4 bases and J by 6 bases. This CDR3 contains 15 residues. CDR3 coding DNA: TGTGCCAGCAGCCCGGACAGGGGAGTTAATTCACCCCTCCACTTT. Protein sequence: CASSPDRGVNSPLHF.

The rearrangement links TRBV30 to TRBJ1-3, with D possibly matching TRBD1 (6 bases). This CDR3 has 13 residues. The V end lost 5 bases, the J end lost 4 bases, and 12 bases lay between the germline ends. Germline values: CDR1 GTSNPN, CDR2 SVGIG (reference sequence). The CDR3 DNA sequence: TGTGCCTGGGAACAGGGACGCGGAAACACCATATATTTT. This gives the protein CAWEQGRGNTIYF.

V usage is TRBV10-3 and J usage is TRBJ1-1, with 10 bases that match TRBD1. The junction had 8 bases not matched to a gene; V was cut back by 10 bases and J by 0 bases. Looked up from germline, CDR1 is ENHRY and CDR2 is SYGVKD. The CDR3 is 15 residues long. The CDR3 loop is CATRTGGSLNTEAFF. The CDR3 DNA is TGTGCCACCCGGACAGGGGGTAGTTTGAACACTGAAGCTTTCTTT.

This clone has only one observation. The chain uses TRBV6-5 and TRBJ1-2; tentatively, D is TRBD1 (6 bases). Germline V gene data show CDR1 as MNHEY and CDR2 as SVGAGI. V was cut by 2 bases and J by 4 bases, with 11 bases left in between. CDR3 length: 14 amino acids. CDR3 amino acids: CASSYGRGVYGYTF. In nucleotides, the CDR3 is TGTGCCAGCAGTTACGGCAGGGGAGTCTATGGCTACACCTTC.

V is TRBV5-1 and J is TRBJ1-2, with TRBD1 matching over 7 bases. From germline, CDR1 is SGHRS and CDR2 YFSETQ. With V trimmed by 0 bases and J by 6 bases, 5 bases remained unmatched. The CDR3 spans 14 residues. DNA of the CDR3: TGCGCCAGCAGCTTGGCAGGGGGACGGGATGGCTACACCTTC. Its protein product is CASSLAGGRDGYTF.

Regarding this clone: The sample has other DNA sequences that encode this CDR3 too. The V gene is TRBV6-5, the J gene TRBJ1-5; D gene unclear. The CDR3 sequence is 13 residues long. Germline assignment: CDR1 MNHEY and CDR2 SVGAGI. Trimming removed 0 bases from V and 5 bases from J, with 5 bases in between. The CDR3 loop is CASSYSGDQPQHF. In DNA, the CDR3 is TGTGCCAGCAGTTACTCCGGTGATCAGCCCCAGCATTTT.

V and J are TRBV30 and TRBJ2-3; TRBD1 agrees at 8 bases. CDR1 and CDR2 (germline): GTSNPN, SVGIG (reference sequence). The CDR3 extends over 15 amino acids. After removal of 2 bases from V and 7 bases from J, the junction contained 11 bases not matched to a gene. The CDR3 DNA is TGTGCCTGGAGTCTAGGACAGGGCTTGGTACATACGCAGTATTTT. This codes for CAWSLGQGLVHTQYF.

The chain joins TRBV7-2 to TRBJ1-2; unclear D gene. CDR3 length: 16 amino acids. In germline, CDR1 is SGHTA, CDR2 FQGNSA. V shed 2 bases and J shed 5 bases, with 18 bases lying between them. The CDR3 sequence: CASSLKTGGLAYGYTF. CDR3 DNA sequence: TGTGCCAGCAGCTTAAAGACGGGTGGCCTGGCTTATGGCTACACCTTC.

As DNA, the CDR3 is TGCAGCGTTGGAGGGAGGGTAACCTACGAGCAGTACTTC. Protein: CSVGGRVTYEQYF. V gene TRBV29-1 combines with J gene TRBJ2-7; 7 bases match TRBD2. The J segment lost 2 bases and the V segment lost 4 bases, leaving 5 bases of the junction unmatched. This CDR3 has 13 residues. Per germline, CDR1 SQVTM and CDR2 ANQGSEA.

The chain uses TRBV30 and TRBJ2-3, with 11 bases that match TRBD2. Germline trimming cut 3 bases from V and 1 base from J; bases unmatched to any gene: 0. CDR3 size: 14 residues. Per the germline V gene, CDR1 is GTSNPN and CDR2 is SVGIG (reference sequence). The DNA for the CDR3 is TGTGCCTGGAGACTAGCGGGAGGCACAGATACGCAGTATTTT. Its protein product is CAWRLAGGTDTQYF. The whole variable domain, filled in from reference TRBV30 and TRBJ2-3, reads SQTIHQWPATLVQPVGSPLSLECTVEGTSNPNLYWYRQAAGRGLQLLFYSVGIGQISSEVPQNLSASRPQDRQFILSSKKLLLSDSGFYLCAWRLAGGTDTQYFGPGTRLTVL.

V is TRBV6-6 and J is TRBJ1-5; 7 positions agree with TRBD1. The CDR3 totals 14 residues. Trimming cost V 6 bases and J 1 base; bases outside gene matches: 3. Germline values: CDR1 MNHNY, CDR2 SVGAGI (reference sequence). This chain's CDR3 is CASSLQGSNQPQHF. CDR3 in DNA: TGTGCCAGCAGCCTACAGGGGAGCAATCAGCCCCAGCATTTT.

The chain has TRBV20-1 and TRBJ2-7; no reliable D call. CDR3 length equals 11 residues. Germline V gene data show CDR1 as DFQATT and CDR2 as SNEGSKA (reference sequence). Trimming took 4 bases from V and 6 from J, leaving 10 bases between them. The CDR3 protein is CSATAIGEQYF. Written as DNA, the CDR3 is TGCAGTGCTACAGCGATCGGCGAGCAGTACTTC.

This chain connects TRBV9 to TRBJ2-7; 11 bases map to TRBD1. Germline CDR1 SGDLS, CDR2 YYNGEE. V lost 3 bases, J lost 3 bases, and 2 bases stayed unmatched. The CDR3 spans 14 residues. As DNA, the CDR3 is TGTGCCAGCAGCGCCGGGACAGGGGGCTACGAGCAGTACTTC. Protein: CASSAGTGGYEQYF.

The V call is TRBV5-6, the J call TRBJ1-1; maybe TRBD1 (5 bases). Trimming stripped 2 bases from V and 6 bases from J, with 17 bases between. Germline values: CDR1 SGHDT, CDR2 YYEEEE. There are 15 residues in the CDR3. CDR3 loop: CASSLFWGGSPEAFF. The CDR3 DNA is TGTGCCAGCAGCTTATTCTGGGGGGGATCACCTGAAGCTTTCTTT. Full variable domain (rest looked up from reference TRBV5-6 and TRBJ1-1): DAGVTQSPTHLIKTRGQQVTLRCSPKSGHDTVSWYQQALGQGPQFIFQYYEEEERQRGNFPDRFSGHQFPNYSSELNVNALLLGDSALYLCASSLFWGGSPEAFFGQGTRLTVV.